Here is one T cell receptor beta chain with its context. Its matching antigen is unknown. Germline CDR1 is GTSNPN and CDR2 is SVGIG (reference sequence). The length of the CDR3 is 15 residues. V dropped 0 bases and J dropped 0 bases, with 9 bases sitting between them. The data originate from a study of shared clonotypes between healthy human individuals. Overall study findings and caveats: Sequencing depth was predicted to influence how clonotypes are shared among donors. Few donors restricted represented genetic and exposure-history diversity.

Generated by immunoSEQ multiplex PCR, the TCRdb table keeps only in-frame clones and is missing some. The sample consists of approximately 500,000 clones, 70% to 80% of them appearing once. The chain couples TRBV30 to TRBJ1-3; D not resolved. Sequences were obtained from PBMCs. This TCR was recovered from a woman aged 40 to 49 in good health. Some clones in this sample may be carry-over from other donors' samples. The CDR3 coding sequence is TGTGCCTGGAGTGTAAAGGGAAGCTCTGGAAACACCATATATTTT. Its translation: CAWSVKGSSGNTIYF.